This passage covers 21 T cell receptor beta chains from one sample sequenced in a study of radiation and T cells in renal cell carcinoma. Time point denoted: blood 4 weeks post-SBRT, at nephrectomy. This sample's treatment: 15 Gy SBRT to primary tumor, nephrectomy 4 weeks later. Repertoires were generated with immunoSEQ multiplex PCR, while TCRdb's copy carries only in-frame clones and drops some. The sample records tens of thousands of clones, around four fifths being singletons. The specimen comprised blood, sampled from a patient whose treatment included radiotherapy and nephrectomy. These receptors were taken from a man in his forties or fifties with renal cell carcinoma.

The CDR3 sequence: CASNGEREQYF. DNA of the CDR3: TGTGCCAGCAATGGGGAACGCGAGCAGTACTTC. The V and J genes are TRBV2 and TRBJ2-7; D is ambiguous. The CDR3 has 11 residues. Trimming took off 7 bases at V and 6 bases at J, with 10 bases between the two ends. CDR1 and CDR2 (germline): SNHLY, FYNNEI.

The V gene is TRBV5-1, the J gene TRBJ2-7; a possible D gene is TRBD1 (6 bases). The CDR3 has 15 amino acids. V lost 3 bases and J lost 6, with 19 bases in between. Germline V gene data show CDR1 as SGHRS and CDR2 as YFSETQ. The CDR3 sequence: CASSSGAPTMGEQYF. The CDR3 coding sequence is TGCGCCAGCAGCTCAGGGGCACCTACGATGGGCGAGCAGTACTTC. Based on the CDR3 plus reference TRBV5-1 and TRBJ2-7, the full variable domain is KAGVTQTPRYLIKTRGQQVTLSCSPISGHRSVSWYQQTPGQGLQFLFEYFSETQRNKGNFPGRFSGRQFSNSRSEMNVSTLELGDSALYLCASSSGAPTMGEQYFGPGTRLTVT.

The V call is TRBV6-5, the J call TRBJ1-3; TRBD1 might be the D (6 bases). The V end was cut by 7 bases, the J end by 4 bases, with 14 bases between. Germline V gene data show CDR1 as MNHEY and CDR2 as SVGAGI. CDR3 length: 14 amino acids. The CDR3 DNA reads as TGTGCCAGCACTGGGGGGGCTGGAGGAAACACCATATATTTT. Translating gives CASTGGAGGNTIYF.

The DNA for the CDR3 is TGTGCCAGAAGCTCCTGGAATCCCGGGACTTGTGCCTACGAGCAGTACTTC. Protein: CARSSWNPGTCAYEQYF. The rearrangement links TRBV5-3 to TRBJ2-7; TRBD2 might be the D (6 bases). TRBV5-3 carries the ORF label, with uncertain function. Trimming cost V 3 bases and J 2 bases, with 21 bases left between them. The CDR3 consists of 17 residues.

The V gene is TRBV5-4, the J gene TRBJ2-7, with D maybe TRBD2 (5 bases). Trimming removed 4 bases from V and 3 bases from J, with 14 bases in between. Germline V gives CDR1 SGHNT, CDR2 YYREEE (reference sequence). This CDR3 has 14 amino acids. The CDR3 reads CASSPRTGIYEQYF. In DNA, the CDR3 is TGTGCCAGCAGCCCTAGGACTGGTATCTACGAGCAGTACTTC. The full variable domain, in which reference TRBV5-4 and TRBJ2-7 provide the parts outside the CDR3, is ETGVTQSPTHLIKTRGQQVTLRCSSQSGHNTVSWYQQALGQGPQFIFQYYREEENGRGNFPPRFSGLQFPNYSSELNVNALELDDSALYLCASSPRTGIYEQYFGPGTRLTVT.

This rearrangement joins TRBV5-1 to TRBJ2-7; 7 nucleotides align to TRBD2. The ends lost 2 bases at V and 0 bases at J; junction bases unmatched: 2. This CDR3 spans 14 amino acids. Germline assignment: CDR1 SGHRS and CDR2 YFSETQ. CDR3 nucleotides: TGCGCCAGCAGCTTAGGGACTAACTCCTACGAGCAGTACTTC. Protein sequence: CASSLGTNSYEQYF.

The chain links TRBV5-1 to TRBJ2-2, with D perhaps given as TRBD1 or TRBD2 (5 bases each). The CDR3 covers 14 residues. Germline CDR1 SGHRS, CDR2 YFSETQ. V lost 5 bases, J lost 1 base, and 9 bases lay in between. The DNA for the CDR3 is TGCGCCAGCAGTCATGGGGGGAACACCGGGGAGCTGTTTTTT. The encoded protein is CASSHGGNTGELFF.

The chain employs TRBV27 and TRBJ2-2; D ambiguous. Germline V gene lookup returns CDR1 MNHEY and CDR2 SMNVEV (reference sequence). The CDR3 has 14 residues. V was pared by 0 bases and J by 1 base, with 3 bases between. CDR3 in DNA: TGTGCCAGCAGTTTATCCAGGAACACCGGGGAGCTGTTTTTT. Encoded protein: CASSLSRNTGELFF.

There are a few counts of this clone. V gene TRBV5-1 combines with J gene TRBJ2-2, with 11 positions matching TRBD2. The CDR3 has 17 residues. With V trimmed by 3 bases and J by 2 bases, 6 bases remained unmatched. Germline CDR1 reads SGHRS; CDR2 reads YFSETQ. The CDR3 DNA is TGCGCCAGCAGCTCCGGGACTAGCGGAGTAAACACCGGGGAGCTGTTTTTT. Amino acids: CASSSGTSGVNTGELFF.

V gene TRBV6-6 combines with J gene TRBJ1-1; D is ambiguous. Germline V CDR1 and CDR2: MNHNY, SVGAGI (reference sequence). Trimming pared 7 bases from V and 8 bases from J, leaving 14 bases between. The CDR3 is 12 residues long. The CDR3 here is CASTRGTVEAFF. The CDR3 DNA sequence: TGTGCCAGCACCCGCGGCACGGTCGAAGCTTTCTTT.

CDR3 residues: CASSPNGLAGRETQYF. CDR3 sequence (DNA): TGTGCCAGCTCACCCAACGGACTAGCGGGAAGAGAGACCCAGTACTTC. V gene TRBV18 combines with J gene TRBJ2-5, with 12 bases lining up with TRBD2. In germline, CDR1 is KGHSH, CDR2 LQKENI. J gave up 4 bases and V 3 bases, and 6 bases lay outside the gene matches. The CDR3 totals 16 residues.

The genes are TRBV4-2 and TRBJ1-1; unclear D gene. The CDR3 is 14 residues long. In germline, CDR1 is LGHNA, CDR2 YNFKEQ. Trimming removed 0 bases at V and 3 bases at J, with 8 bases between. As DNA, the CDR3 is TGTGCCAGCAGCCAAGAAGTCCGGGACACTGAAGCTTTCTTT. This encodes CASSQEVRDTEAFF.

The chain employs TRBV5-4 and TRBJ1-2; the D gene is possibly TRBD1 (5 bases). With 4 bases removed from V and 6 bases from J, the gap between germline ends came to 16 bases. Per germline, CDR1 SGHNT and CDR2 YYREEE (reference sequence). The length of the CDR3 is 14 residues. The CDR3 nucleotides are TGTGCCAGCAGCCTGGATGGGGGATTGGATGGCTACACCTTC. Translation gives CASSLDGGLDGYTF.

CDR3 bases: TGTGCCAGCAGTGAATTCGGGACAGGGAACTACAATGAGCAGTTCTTC. Translating it yields CASSEFGTGNYNEQFF. The genes are TRBV6-1 and TRBJ2-1; 9 positions agree with TRBD1. The CDR3 totals 16 residues. V shed 2 bases and J 3 bases; nucleotides not matched to a gene: 5. From germline, CDR1 is MNHNS and CDR2 SASEGT.

A single count supports this clone. The rearrangement links TRBV6-5 to TRBJ2-7; D possibly corresponds to TRBD2 (6 bases). This CDR3 is built from 15 residues. V shed 5 bases and J shed 0 bases, with 14 bases lying between them. Germline V CDR1 and CDR2: MNHEY, SVGAGI. The CDR3 DNA reads as TGTGCCAGCAGTAAGCAGCGGGCGAGCTCCTACGAGCAGTACTTC. Protein: CASSKQRASSYEQYF.

A few counts support this clone. The V and J genes are TRBV7-3 and TRBJ2-1; 9 positions match TRBD2. The junction had 9 bases not matched to a gene; V was cut back by 4 bases and J by 8 bases. Germline loops: CDR1 SGHTA, CDR2 FQGTGA. The length of the CDR3 is 15 residues. Written as DNA, the CDR3 is TGTGCCAGCAGCTCCTCCCCGGGACTAGCCGATGAGCAGTTCTTC. Encoded protein: CASSSSPGLADEQFF.

This rearrangement joins TRBV4-3 to TRBJ1-2; 7 nucleotides align to TRBD1. The V segment lost 4 bases and the J segment 4 bases; nucleotides outside the gene matches: 21. The CDR3 spans 19 residues. CDR1 is LGHNA and CDR2 is YSLEER in the germline V gene. The CDR3 sequence is CASSPTLQGGFYSSYGYTF. CDR3 nucleotide sequence: TGCGCCAGCAGCCCCACCCTGCAGGGGGGTTTTTACAGTTCCTATGGCTACACCTTC.

This clone occurred once. The chain carries TRBV30 and TRBJ2-1; D is perhaps TRBD1 or TRBD2 (5 bases each). V was clipped by 3 bases and J by 5 bases, with 14 bases between them. The length of the CDR3 is 14 residues. The germline CDR1 and CDR2 sequences are GTSNPN and SVGIG (reference sequence). Here the CDR3 reads CAWSLGPENNEQFF. CDR3 coding DNA: TGTGCCTGGAGCCTGGGACCGGAAAACAATGAGCAGTTCTTC. Filled out from reference TRBV30 and TRBJ2-1, the complete variable domain reads SQTIHQWPATLVQPVGSPLSLECTVEGTSNPNLYWYRQAAGRGLQLLFYSVGIGQISSEVPQNLSASRPQDRQFILSSKKLLLSDSGFYLCAWSLGPENNEQFFGPGTRLTVL.

This clone occurred once. The rearrangement joins TRBV13 to TRBJ1-2, with D maybe TRBD1 (5 bases). The CDR3 has 14 amino acids. Germline V gene sequence: CDR1 PRHDT, CDR2 FYEKMQ (reference sequence). The V end lost 5 bases, the J end lost 3 bases, and 13 bases lay between the germline ends. Here the CDR3 reads CASSPPTVYYGYTF. CDR3 bases: TGTGCCAGCAGCCCCCCGACAGTCTACTATGGCTACACCTTC.

The chain couples TRBV2 to TRBJ2-1; 7 bases agree with TRBD2. CDR3 size: 13 residues. V trimming: 7 bases; J trimming: 4 bases; junction bases outside the gene matches: 4. Germline lookup yields CDR1 SNHLY and CDR2 FYNNEI. The CDR3 region has the DNA TGTGCCAGCATGGAGGGACTATACAATGAGCAGTTCTTC. Translated: CASMEGLYNEQFF. Supplemented by reference TRBV2 and TRBJ2-1, the full variable domain reads EPEVTQTPSHQVTQMGQEVILRCVPISNHLYFYWYRQILGQKVEFLVSFYNNEISEKSEIFDDQFSVERPDGSNFTLKIRSTKLEDSAMYFCASMEGLYNEQFFGPGTRLTVL.

The chain employs TRBV10-1 and TRBJ2-1; 9 bases agree with TRBD2. The CDR3 has 16 amino acids. Losses at the gene ends were 0 bases for V and 5 bases for J; bases not matched to a gene: 5. Germline V gene data show CDR1 as WNHNN and CDR2 as SYGVQD (reference sequence). The CDR3 nucleotides are TGCGCCAGCAGTGAGTCAGATAGCGGGAGAAACAATGAGCAGTTCTTC. Its translation: CASSESDSGRNNEQFF.